Detailed here is one TCR beta chain. Produced via immunoSEQ multiplex PCR; TCRdb's table is partial and in-frame only. This sample yields 110,000 to 150,000 clones, of which 78% are seen a single time; 1.5% to 2.5% belongs to the top ten. Looked up from germline, CDR1 is SNHLY and CDR2 is FYNNEI. V lost 3 bases, J lost 2 bases, and 6 bases stayed unmatched. The CDR3 totals 16 residues. These data originate in a study of blood T cell repertoires in COVID-19. This sequence was found in a woman aged 55-70 years with acute or convalescent COVID-19. The rearrangement links TRBV2 to TRBJ1-3; 8 bases line up with TRBD1. Sequencing input: peripheral blood. The CDR3 coding sequence is TGTGCCAGCAGTGATAGTACGACAGGGGCTGGAAACACCATATATTTT. Encoded protein: CASSDSTTGAGNTIYF.